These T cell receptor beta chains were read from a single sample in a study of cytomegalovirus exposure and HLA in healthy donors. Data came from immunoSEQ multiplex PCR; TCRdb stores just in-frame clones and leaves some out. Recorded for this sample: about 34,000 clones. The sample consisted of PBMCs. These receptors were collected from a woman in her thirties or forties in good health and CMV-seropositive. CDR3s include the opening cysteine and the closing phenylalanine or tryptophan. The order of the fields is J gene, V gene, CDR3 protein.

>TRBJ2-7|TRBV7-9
CASSPRRDYEQYF
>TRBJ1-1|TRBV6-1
CASSEAHRSNTEAFF
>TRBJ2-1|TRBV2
CASRLGREGQNEQFF
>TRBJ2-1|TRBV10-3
CAISEGVRARNEQFF
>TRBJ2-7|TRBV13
CASSLGLANEQYF
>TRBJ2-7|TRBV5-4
CASSLGRREDKQYF
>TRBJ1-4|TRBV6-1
CASSESRGAYEKLFF
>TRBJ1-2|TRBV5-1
CASSPGQGSYGYTF
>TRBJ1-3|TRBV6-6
CASSRQDYSGNTIYF
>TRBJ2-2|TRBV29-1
CSVEGLAGGEVGELFF
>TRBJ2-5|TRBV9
CASSVGGRGQETQYF
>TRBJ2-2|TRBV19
CASSLTSGLTGELFF
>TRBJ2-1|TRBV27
CASTIGGRGYEQFF
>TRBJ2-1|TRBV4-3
CASSRRGAGGGNNEQFF
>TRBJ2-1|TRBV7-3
CASSPTGGFYNEQFF
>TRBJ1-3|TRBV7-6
CASSLTPGLERNTIYF
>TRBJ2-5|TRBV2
CASSVASGRRETQYF
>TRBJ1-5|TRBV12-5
CASGLDRGLTRISNQPQHF
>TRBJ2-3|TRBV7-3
CASSRTSTSTDTQYF
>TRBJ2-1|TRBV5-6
CASSLFYSGGPDNEQFF
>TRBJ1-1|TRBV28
CASPRQTGNTEAFF
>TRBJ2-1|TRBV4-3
CASSQRSSGRGNEQFF
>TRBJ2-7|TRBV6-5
CASSYSLAIVNEQYF
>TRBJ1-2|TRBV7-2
CASSFGTGVGGYTF
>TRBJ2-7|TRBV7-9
CASSPKTSGFNYEQYF
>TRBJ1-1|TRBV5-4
CASSLGQGAHTEAFF
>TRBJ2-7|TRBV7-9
CASSATFRDEQYF